This paragraph covers one T cell receptor (beta chain) sequence. Its antigen is currently unknown. The sample is drawn from a study of T cell responses to AZD1222 COVID-19 vaccine. Study observations and caveats: Among AZD1222 vaccinees, only six or seven were seropositive at baseline.

Assay used: immunoSEQ multiplex PCR; TCRdb lists only in-frame clones, some missing. The data hold some 180,000 clones, with 91% observed a single time. The CDR3 has 13 amino acids. V was trimmed by 5 bases and J by 13 bases, leaving 21 bases between them. This rearrangement joins TRBV12-3 or TRBV12-4 to TRBJ2-7; a possible D gene is TRBD1 (5 bases). The source of this sequence is an adult who received the AZD1222 COVID-19 vaccine. The input for sequencing was peripheral blood, taken 28 days after the second AZD1222 dose. The CDR3 DNA is TGTGCCAGCAGTCGTCATTCTTCGGGCAGGGTCTACTTC. Protein sequence: CASSRHSSGRVYF.